Listed here are 2 T cell receptor beta chains from one sample, sequenced in a study of blood T cell repertoires in COVID-19. Sequencing used immunoSEQ multiplex PCR; TCRdb keeps in-frame clones, though not all of them. The table records fewer than 250,000 clones, around 80% of them present only once. The specimen was peripheral blood. These receptors were obtained from a man aged 50 to 59 with active or convalescent COVID-19.

This chain links TRBV30 with TRBJ1-5; 12 nucleotides match TRBD1. Germline V CDR1 and CDR2: GTSNPN, SVGIG (reference sequence). V was clipped by 5 bases and J by 3 bases; unmatched bases: 2. The CDR3 spans 14 residues. CDR3 amino acids: CAWGTGGPNQPQHF. The CDR3 DNA reads as TGTGCCTGGGGGACAGGGGGCCCCAATCAGCCCCAGCATTTT.

In this sample, this clone turned up once. The J gene is TRBJ1-2, the V gene TRBV3-1 (or the pseudogene TRBV3-2); 8 bases align to TRBD1. This CDR3 has 15 amino acids. Germline-derived CDR1 and CDR2 are LGHDT and YNNKEL (reference sequence). The J segment lost 7 bases and the V segment lost 0 bases, leaving 7 bases of the junction unmatched. CDR3: CASSQDRGRISGYTF. CDR3 nucleotide sequence: TGTGCCAGCAGCCAAGACAGGGGGCGTATAAGTGGCTACACCTTC.